This is a list of T cell receptor beta chains from one sample in a study of cytomegalovirus exposure and HLA in healthy donors. TCRdb keeps only in-frame clones here, not all; method: immunoSEQ multiplex PCR. The table has 160,000 or so clones, about three quarters seen once; the top ten hold 1.3% to 1.5%. Sequenced material: PBMCs. The receptor set was obtained from a woman in her 30s in good health and CMV-seronegative. CDR3s include the opening cysteine and the closing phenylalanine or tryptophan. A D gene is named only where the DNA matches it firmly. Clone size appears in some rows only: once, few, many, or a class for an expanded clone.

v_call: TRBV5-4
clone_size: few
d_call: -
j_call: TRBJ1-2
cdr3_aa: CASSLYRLGYTF
cdr3_nt: TGTGCCAGCAGCTTGTACAGGCTCGGCTACACCTTC

v_call: TRBV18
clone_size: -
d_call: -
j_call: TRBJ1-1
cdr3_aa: CASSPSRGLYTEAFF
cdr3_nt: TGTGCCAGCTCACCGTCCAGAGGGTTGTACACTGAAGCTTTCTTT

v_call: TRBV18
clone_size: -
d_call: -
j_call: TRBJ2-5
cdr3_aa: CASSPRAETQYF
cdr3_nt: TGTGCCAGCTCACCACGGGCGGAGACCCAGTACTTC

v_call: TRBV5-6
clone_size: -
d_call: TRBD1
j_call: TRBJ2-5
cdr3_aa: CASSVQGGYQETQYF
cdr3_nt: TGTGCCAGCAGCGTACAGGGGGGATACCAAGAGACCCAGTACTTC

v_call: TRBV5-1
clone_size: -
d_call: -
j_call: TRBJ2-2
cdr3_aa: CASSSLVGGTGELFF
cdr3_nt: TGCGCCAGCAGCTCGCTGGTCGGGGGAACCGGGGAGCTGTTTTTT

v_call: TRBV6-6
clone_size: -
d_call: TRBD1
j_call: TRBJ1-5
cdr3_aa: CASSYRDSSNQPQHF
cdr3_nt: TGTGCCAGCAGTTACAGGGACAGCAGCAATCAGCCCCAGCATTTT

v_call: TRBV15
clone_size: once
d_call: -
j_call: TRBJ1-6
cdr3_aa: CATSRGVNSPLHF
cdr3_nt: TGTGCCACCAGCAGGGGAGTAAATTCACCCCTCCACTTT

v_call: TRBV2
clone_size: -
d_call: -
j_call: TRBJ2-7
cdr3_aa: CASSPGREISEQYF
cdr3_nt: TGTGCCAGCAGCCCGGGACGGGAGATCTCCGAGCAGTACTTC

v_call: TRBV2
clone_size: -
d_call: -
j_call: TRBJ1-6
cdr3_aa: CASRPTGIGSPLHF
cdr3_nt: TGTGCCAGCAGACCTACAGGGATAGGTTCACCCCTCCACTTT

v_call: TRBV7-8
clone_size: -
d_call: -
j_call: TRBJ1-1
cdr3_aa: CASSLVQGNTEAFF
cdr3_nt: TGTGCCAGCAGCTTAGTACAGGGGAACACTGAAGCTTTCTTT

v_call: TRBV7-2
clone_size: -
d_call: -
j_call: TRBJ1-1
cdr3_aa: CASSTYMIGGLGRTEAFF
cdr3_nt: TGTGCCAGCAGCACTTACATGATCGGGGGGTTAGGACGCACTGAAGCTTTCTTT

v_call: TRBV18
clone_size: -
d_call: TRBD1
j_call: TRBJ2-7
cdr3_aa: CASSPFPGQGRAEQYF
cdr3_nt: TGTGCCAGCTCACCCTTCCCGGGACAGGGAAGGGCCGAGCAGTACTTC

v_call: TRBV11-1
clone_size: -
d_call: -
j_call: TRBJ1-1
cdr3_aa: CASSLGGGAYEAFF
cdr3_nt: TGTGCCAGCAGCTTAGGAGGAGGGGCCTATGAAGCTTTCTTT

v_call: TRBV5-4
clone_size: few
d_call: -
j_call: TRBJ1-3
cdr3_aa: CASSFLPTGFSGNTIYF
cdr3_nt: TGTGCCAGCAGCTTCCTACCGACAGGCTTCTCTGGAAACACCATATATTTT

v_call: TRBV7-8
clone_size: -
d_call: -
j_call: TRBJ1-1
cdr3_aa: CASSYRQEMNTEAFF
cdr3_nt: TGTGCCAGCAGCTATAGACAGGAGATGAACACTGAAGCTTTCTTT

v_call: TRBV27
clone_size: -
d_call: TRBD1
j_call: TRBJ1-1
cdr3_aa: CASSYLTGGSTEAFF
cdr3_nt: TGTGCCAGCAGTTATCTTACAGGGGGGAGCACTGAAGCTTTCTTT